These 23 T cell receptor beta chains were sequenced from one sample in a study of T cells expressing NK-cell markers. TCRdb re-called the 5' RACE reads; one entry per CDR3 protein, DNA not given. The table lists a few hundred thousand distinct CDR3 sequences, with around 3.3% in the top ten. The specimen was blood T cells: a sorted CD56 or NKG2C T cell subset, CD4+ or CD8+ T cells, or bulk PBMC T cells (not recorded which). The receptors derive from a man in his late teens or twenties in good health.

The rearrangement uses TRBV12-3 or TRBV12-4 and TRBJ1-1. The CDR3 runs 14 residues. CDR3: CASSPYRGGTEAFF.

V gene TRBV14 combines with J gene TRBJ2-2; TCRdb names TRBD1, which stays unverified in the absence of DNA. Looked up from germline, CDR1 is SGHDN and CDR2 is FVKESK. This CDR3 has 16 residues. This CDR3 reads CASSQTTGFNTGELFF.

This chain links TRBV4-2 with TRBJ1-4. CDR1 is LGHNA and CDR2 is YNFKEQ in the germline V gene. The CDR3 extends over 12 amino acids. CDR3 in amino acids: CASSQQSGELFF.

CDR3: CSVNVGDGNIQYF. The rearrangement uses TRBV29-1 and TRBJ2-4; without DNA, the TCRdb call of TRBD1 cannot be checked. The CDR3 has 13 amino acids. CDR1 and CDR2 (germline): SQVTM, ANQGSEA.

J is TRBJ2-2 and V is TRBV7-9. The CDR3 is 16 amino acids. Per germline, CDR1 SEHNR and CDR2 FQNEAQ (reference sequence). This chain's CDR3 is CASSPPPFGNTGELFF.

V usage is TRBV29-1 and J usage is TRBJ2-5; TCRdb gives TRBD2 as the D gene, but with no DNA this cannot be confirmed. Per germline, CDR1 SQVTM and CDR2 ANQGSEA. CDR3 length: 17 amino acids. CDR3 in amino acids: CSVGGLAGRGYQETQYF.

The chain is built from TRBV12-3 or TRBV12-4 and TRBJ1-2; TCRdb gives TRBD1 as the D gene, but with no DNA this cannot be confirmed. The CDR3 spans 13 residues. The CDR3 loop reads CASSWQGALRYTF.

The gene calls are TRBV10-1 and TRBJ2-3; no DNA is available, so the TRBD2 call from TCRdb remains unchecked. Germline CDR1 and CDR2: WNHNN and SYGVQD (reference sequence). CDR3 length: 17 amino acids. CDR3 sequence reads: CASSDSWPRDSTDTQYF.

J is TRBJ1-3 and V is TRBV12-3 or TRBV12-4; TCRdb returns TRBD1, unconfirmable since there is no DNA. This CDR3 has 16 amino acids. CDR3 sequence: CASSHPRGGSGNTIYF.

This chain uses TRBV7-2 with TRBJ2-1; TCRdb reports TRBD2, a call that lacks DNA to check it against. The CDR3 extends over 15 amino acids. The germline V gene encodes CDR1 SGHTA and CDR2 FQGNSA. The CDR3 loop reads CASRQTSGSRHEQFF.

The chain employs TRBV7-8 and TRBJ2-1; without DNA, the TCRdb call of TRBD1 cannot be checked. The CDR3 is 15 residues long. Germline V CDR1 and CDR2: SGHVS, FQNEAQ. CDR3 region: CASRRYNTGGNEQFF.

The chain couples TRBV5-1 to TRBJ2-1; the D call of TRBD2 rests on TCRdb alone, since no DNA is present to check it. Germline CDR1 SGHRS, CDR2 YFSETQ. CDR3 length: 17 amino acids. CDR3 loop: CASSLDAGKTFYNEQFF.

The V and J genes are TRBV20-1 and TRBJ2-3; TCRdb indicates TRBD1, and absent DNA this call remains unverified. CDR3 length: 15 residues. The V gene's germline CDR1 is DFQATT and CDR2 SNEGSKA (reference sequence). Here the CDR3 reads CSAGPFKSPSDTQYF.

The chain carries TRBV20-1 and TRBJ1-1; with no DNA, the TCRdb D assignment of TRBD1 cannot be verified. The CDR3 covers 12 residues. Per germline, CDR1 DFQATT and CDR2 SNEGSKA (reference sequence). This chain's CDR3 is CSARGGFQLAFF.

This chain links TRBV12-3 or TRBV12-4 with TRBJ1-5; TCRdb's D call of TRBD1 is untestable without DNA. This CDR3 is 15 amino acids long. CDR3: CASSYLGGANQPQHF.

The genes are TRBV5-6 and TRBJ1-3; TCRdb's assignment of TRBD1 cannot be checked, as there is no DNA. Germline V gene sequence: CDR1 SGHDT, CDR2 YYEEEE. The CDR3 consists of 17 residues. This CDR3 is CASSSTGLRTSGNTIYF.

The genes are TRBV27 and TRBJ2-1; the TCRdb call, TRBD2, lacks DNA for checking. This CDR3 contains 16 residues. Per germline, CDR1 MNHEY and CDR2 SMNVEV (reference sequence). This CDR3 reads CASIGGGVAGYNEQFF.

The gene calls are TRBV9 and TRBJ2-5; TCRdb picks TRBD1, but there is no DNA to check that call. This CDR3 region has 15 residues. Germline CDR1 SGDLS, CDR2 YYNGEE. This CDR3 reads CASSVGDRIWETQYF.

The V and J genes are TRBV5-1 and TRBJ1-5; TCRdb proposes TRBD1, but this gene call is untestable without DNA. Germline V lookup: CDR1 SGHRS, CDR2 YFSETQ. This CDR3 is 16 amino acids long. Here the CDR3 reads CASSLEPGQPNQPQHF.

The V call is TRBV12-3 or TRBV12-4, the J call TRBJ2-2. This CDR3 region has 14 residues. The CDR3 region is CASSQTRHTGELFF.

The chain has TRBV15 and TRBJ2-1; TCRdb's D gene call, TRBD1, goes unchecked for lack of DNA. This CDR3 comprises 13 residues. Germline values: CDR1 LNHNV, CDR2 YYDKDF (reference sequence). CDR3 sequence: CATTYRGHNEQFF.

This rearrangement joins TRBV29-1 to TRBJ2-1; checking the TCRdb D call of TRBD2 is not possible without DNA. Per germline, CDR1 SQVTM and CDR2 ANQGSEA. This CDR3 contains 14 residues. This chain's CDR3 is CSVDLREAYNEQFF.

The genes are TRBV29-1 and TRBJ1-2. Germline V gene lookup returns CDR1 SQVTM and CDR2 ANQGSEA. CDR3 length: 14 amino acids. The CDR3 is CSVAGDYSNYGYTF.